This TCR beta chain was observed in a study of blood T cell repertoires in COVID-19 (dated by TCRdb to the early 2020s). Regarding the complete study: Samples from collaborators originated in the United States, Italy and Spain and spanned both the acute and convalescent phases of COVID-19. The material from the prospective study consisted of cDNA or gDNA derived from T cells, B-cell-depleted T cells, or PBMCs. The dataset comprised deeply sampled blood TCRbeta repertoires from subjects exposed to, actively infected with, or recovered from COVID-19. Where HLA class I and class II types were available, the types were taken from metadata supplied by the sample provider, not from assay-based typing. Sample metadata almost always included a de-identified subject ID, COVID-19 status, age in years and sex. A freely available public database, intended as a resource for researchers studying the immune response to SARS-CoV-2, is where the repertoires were released. The samples were drawn from two sources: the first 160 participants of the ongoing ImmuneRACE study, and 1,000 to 1,500 subjects contributed by 6 global collaborators. Results the study describes overall, beyond this receptor: How much clinical and demographic metadata was included differed by source and by participant, and the metadata was provided uncurated.

Collaborating institutions collected whole blood in K2EDTA tubes following their own protocols. For TCRbeta analysis, collaborators shipped samples as frozen whole blood, isolated PBMCs, or DNA extracted from either of those sample types. For this clone: No antigen is known for it. No per-base quality is available; no much larger clone lies one base away. This specimen includes other DNA sequences encoding the same CDR3.

The immunoSEQ Assay, a bias-controlled multiplex PCR, was used to amplify TCRbeta CDR3 regions from genomic DNA. The authors' analysis ran thus. The number of nucleated cells in each sample was estimated from the amplification of reference gene primers within the assay. To quantify the absolute abundance of each unique TCRbeta CDR3 rearrangement, sequence reads were collapsed and filtered. For each sample, productive Simpson clonality was calculated as the square root of Simpson's diversity index across productive rearrangements. TCRdb took over this immuneACCESS table, retaining in-frame rearrangements with V and J assigned. Such tables are incomplete; in checked studies, under half of the missing clones stem from an unresolved V gene, and the remainder is unexplained. For V, J and clone size, that table is used; D and trimming come from the DNA. This sample gives around 20,000 clones in total; approximately 80% of them show up just once. The top ten clonotypes cover 6.1% of the sample.

Per the germline V gene, SNHLY is the CDR1 and FYNNEI is the CDR2. Inclusive of the bounding cysteine and phenylalanine, the CDR3 is 12 residues long. Of all the DNA, just the CDR3 is kept, 36 bases in frame from base 1. The junction carries 7 bases between V and J, which are trimmed by 1 base and 6 bases respectively. This TCR came from a human donor in a cohort sampled during active COVID-19. The rearrangement joined TRBV2 to TRBJ2-7; a confident D gene designation cannot be given. Sequenced material: peripheral blood. The CDR3 protein: CASSEGGVEQYF. The sequenced DNA is TGTGCCAGCAGTGAAGGAGGTGTCGAGCAGTACTTC.